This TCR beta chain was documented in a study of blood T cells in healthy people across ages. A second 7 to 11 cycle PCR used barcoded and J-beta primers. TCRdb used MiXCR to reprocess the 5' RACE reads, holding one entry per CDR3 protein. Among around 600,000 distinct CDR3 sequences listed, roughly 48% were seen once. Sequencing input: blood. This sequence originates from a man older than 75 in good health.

CDR3 sequence reads: CAPHTGVFGFTDTQYF. In DNA form, the CDR3 reads TGTGCCCCTCACACAGGGGTTTTTGGTTTCACAGATACGCAGTATTTT. V gene TRBV7-9 combines with J gene TRBJ2-3, with TRBD1 identical over 7 bases. V lost 11 bases and J lost 2; bases outside the gene matches: 16. CDR1 is SEHNR, CDR2 FQNEAQ, per germline (reference sequence). The CDR3 spans 16 residues. Full variable domain (rest looked up from reference TRBV7-9 and TRBJ2-3): DTGVSQNPRHKITKRGQNVTFRCDPISEHNRLYWYRQTLGQGPEFLTYFQNEAQLEKSRLLSDRFSAERPKGSFSTLEIQRTEQGDSAMYLCAPHTGVFGFTDTQYFGPGTRLTVL.